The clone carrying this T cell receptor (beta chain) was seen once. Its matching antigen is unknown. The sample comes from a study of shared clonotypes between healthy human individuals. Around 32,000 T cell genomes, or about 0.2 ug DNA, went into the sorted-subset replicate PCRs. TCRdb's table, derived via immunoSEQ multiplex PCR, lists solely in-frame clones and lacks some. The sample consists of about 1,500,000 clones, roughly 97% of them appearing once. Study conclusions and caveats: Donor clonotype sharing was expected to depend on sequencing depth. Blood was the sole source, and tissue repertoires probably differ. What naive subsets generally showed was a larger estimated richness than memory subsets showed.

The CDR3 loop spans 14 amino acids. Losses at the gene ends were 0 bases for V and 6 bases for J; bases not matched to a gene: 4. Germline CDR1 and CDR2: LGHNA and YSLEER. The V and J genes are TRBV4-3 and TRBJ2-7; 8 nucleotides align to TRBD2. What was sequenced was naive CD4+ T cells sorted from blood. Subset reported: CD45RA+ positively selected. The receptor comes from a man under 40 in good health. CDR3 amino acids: CASSQEALAGEQYF. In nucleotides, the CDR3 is TGCGCCAGCAGCCAAGAGGCGCTAGCGGGCGAGCAGTACTTC.